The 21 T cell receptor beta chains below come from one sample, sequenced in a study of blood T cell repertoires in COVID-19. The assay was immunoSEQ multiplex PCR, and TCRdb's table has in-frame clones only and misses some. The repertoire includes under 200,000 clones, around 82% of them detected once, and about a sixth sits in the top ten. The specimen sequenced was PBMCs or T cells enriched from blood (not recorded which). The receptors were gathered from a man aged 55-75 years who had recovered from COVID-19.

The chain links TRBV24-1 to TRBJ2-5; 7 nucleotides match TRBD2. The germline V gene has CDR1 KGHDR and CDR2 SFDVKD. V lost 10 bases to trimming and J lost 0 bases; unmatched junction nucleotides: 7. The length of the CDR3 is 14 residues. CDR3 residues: CATGGVGDQETQYF. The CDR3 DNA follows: TGTGCCACGGGGGGGGTCGGGGACCAAGAGACCCAGTACTTC.

CDR3 nucleotides: TGTGCCAGCAGCCGCGATAGGGCGGGAGACGAGCAGTACTTC. It translates to CASSRDRAGDEQYF. V usage is TRBV7-8 and J usage is TRBJ2-7; 7 bases fit TRBD2. The CDR3 runs to 14 residues. The germline V gene encodes CDR1 SGHVS and CDR2 FQNEAQ. Unmatched junction bases numbered 9, after V lost 5 bases and J lost 5 bases.

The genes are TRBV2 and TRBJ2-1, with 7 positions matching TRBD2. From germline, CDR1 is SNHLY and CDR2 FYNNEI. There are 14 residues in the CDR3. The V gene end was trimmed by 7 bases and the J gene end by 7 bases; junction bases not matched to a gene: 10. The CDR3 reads CASILGLAVNEQFF. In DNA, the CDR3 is TGTGCCAGCATCTTGGGGCTAGCGGTTAATGAGCAGTTCTTC.

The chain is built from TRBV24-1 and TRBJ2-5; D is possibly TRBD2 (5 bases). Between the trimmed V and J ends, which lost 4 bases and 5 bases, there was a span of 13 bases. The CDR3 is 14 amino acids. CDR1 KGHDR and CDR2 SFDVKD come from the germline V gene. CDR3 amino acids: CATSETSTGETQYF. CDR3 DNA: TGTGCCACCAGTGAAACGTCGACGGGGGAGACCCAGTACTTC.

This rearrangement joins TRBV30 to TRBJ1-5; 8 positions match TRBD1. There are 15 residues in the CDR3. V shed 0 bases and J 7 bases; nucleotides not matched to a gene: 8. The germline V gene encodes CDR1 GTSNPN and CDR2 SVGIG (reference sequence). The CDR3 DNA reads TGTGCCTGGAGTGTTCCGGACAGGGTACTCCAGCCCCAGCATTTT. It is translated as CAWSVPDRVLQPQHF.

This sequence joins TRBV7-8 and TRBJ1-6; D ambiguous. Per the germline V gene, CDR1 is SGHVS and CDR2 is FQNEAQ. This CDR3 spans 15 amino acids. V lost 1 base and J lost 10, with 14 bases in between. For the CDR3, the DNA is TGTGCCAGCAGCTTAGATGCTGGGCATGGGTCACCCCTCCACTTT. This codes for CASSLDAGHGSPLHF.

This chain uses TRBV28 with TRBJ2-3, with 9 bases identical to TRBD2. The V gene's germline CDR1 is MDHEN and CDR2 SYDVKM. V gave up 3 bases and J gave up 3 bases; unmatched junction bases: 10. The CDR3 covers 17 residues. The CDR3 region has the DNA TGTGCCAGCAGTTTTCCAAGGGCGGGAGGGAATACAGATACGCAGTATTTT. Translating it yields CASSFPRAGGNTDTQYF.

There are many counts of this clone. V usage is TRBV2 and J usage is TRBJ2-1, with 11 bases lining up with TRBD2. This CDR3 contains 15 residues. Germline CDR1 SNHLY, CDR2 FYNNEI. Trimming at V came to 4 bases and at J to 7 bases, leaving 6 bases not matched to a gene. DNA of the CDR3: TGTGCCAGCAGTGGCACTAGCGGGAGTTTAAATGAGCAGTTCTTC. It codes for CASSGTSGSLNEQFF.

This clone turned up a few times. As DNA, the CDR3 is TGTGCCAGCAGTCTAGCGGGGCGCACAGATACGCAGTATTTT. Protein product: CASSLAGRTDTQYF. This chain joins TRBV6-2 or TRBV6-3 and TRBJ2-3; 9 bases are shared with TRBD2. In germline, CDR1 is MNHEY, CDR2 SVGEGT. J was trimmed by 1 base and V by 5 bases; bases with no gene match: 1. The CDR3 runs 14 residues.

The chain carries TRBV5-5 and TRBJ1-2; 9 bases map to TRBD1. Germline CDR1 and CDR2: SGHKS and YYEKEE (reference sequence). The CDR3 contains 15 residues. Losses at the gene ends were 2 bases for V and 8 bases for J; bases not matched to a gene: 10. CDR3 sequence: CASSFGGQGGRGYTF. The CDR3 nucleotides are TGTGCCAGCAGCTTTGGGGGACAGGGCGGTAGAGGCTACACCTTC.

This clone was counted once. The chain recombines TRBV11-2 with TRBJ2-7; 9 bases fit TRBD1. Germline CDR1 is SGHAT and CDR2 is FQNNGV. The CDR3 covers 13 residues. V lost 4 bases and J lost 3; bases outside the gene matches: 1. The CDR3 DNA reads TGTGCCAGCAGCTGGACAGGGGACTACGAGCAGTACTTC. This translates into CASSWTGDYEQYF.

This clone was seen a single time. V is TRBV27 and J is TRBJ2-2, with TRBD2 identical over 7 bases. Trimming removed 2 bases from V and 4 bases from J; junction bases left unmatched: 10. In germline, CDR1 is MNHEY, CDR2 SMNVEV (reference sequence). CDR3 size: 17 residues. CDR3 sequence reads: CASSLERAGAVTGELFF. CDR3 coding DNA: TGTGCCAGCAGTTTAGAAAGGGCGGGAGCGGTCACCGGGGAGCTGTTTTTT.

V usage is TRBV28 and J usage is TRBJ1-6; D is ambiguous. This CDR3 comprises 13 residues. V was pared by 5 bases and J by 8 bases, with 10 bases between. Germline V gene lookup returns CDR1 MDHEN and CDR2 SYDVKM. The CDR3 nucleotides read TGTGCCAGCAGTCCCCTACGTTATTCACCCCTCCACTTT. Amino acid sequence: CASSPLRYSPLHF.

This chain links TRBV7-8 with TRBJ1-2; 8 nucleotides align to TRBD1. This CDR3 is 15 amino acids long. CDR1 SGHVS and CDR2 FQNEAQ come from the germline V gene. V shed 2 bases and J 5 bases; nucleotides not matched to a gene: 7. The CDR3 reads CASSLTTGGPYGYTF. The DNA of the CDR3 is TGTGCCAGCAGCTTAACAACAGGGGGTCCTTATGGCTACACCTTC.

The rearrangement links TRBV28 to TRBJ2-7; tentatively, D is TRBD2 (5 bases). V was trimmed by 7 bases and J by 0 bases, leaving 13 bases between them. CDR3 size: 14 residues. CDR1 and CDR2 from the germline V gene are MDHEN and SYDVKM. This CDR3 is CASTPLGSSYEQYF. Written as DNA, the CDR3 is TGTGCCAGCACCCCATTGGGGAGCTCCTACGAGCAGTACTTC.

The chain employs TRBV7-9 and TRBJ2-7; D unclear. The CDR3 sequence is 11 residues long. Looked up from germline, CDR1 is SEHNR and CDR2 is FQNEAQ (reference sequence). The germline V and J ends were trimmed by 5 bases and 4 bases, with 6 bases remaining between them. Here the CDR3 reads CASSPSYEQYF. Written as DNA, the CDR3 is TGTGCCAGCAGCCCTTCTTACGAGCAGTACTTC.

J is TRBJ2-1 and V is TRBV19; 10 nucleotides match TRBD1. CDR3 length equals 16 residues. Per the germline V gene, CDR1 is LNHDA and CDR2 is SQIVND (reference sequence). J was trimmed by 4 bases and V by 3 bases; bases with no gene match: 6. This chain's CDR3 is CASSIRQGAGYNEQFF. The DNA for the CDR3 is TGTGCCAGTAGTATCCGACAGGGGGCGGGTTACAATGAGCAGTTCTTC. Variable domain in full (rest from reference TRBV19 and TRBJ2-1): DGGITQSPKYLFRKEGQNVTLSCEQNLNHDAMYWYRQDPGQGLRLIYYSQIVNDFQKGDIAEGYSVSREKKESFPLTVTSAQKNPTAFYLCASSIRQGAGYNEQFFGPGTRLTVL.

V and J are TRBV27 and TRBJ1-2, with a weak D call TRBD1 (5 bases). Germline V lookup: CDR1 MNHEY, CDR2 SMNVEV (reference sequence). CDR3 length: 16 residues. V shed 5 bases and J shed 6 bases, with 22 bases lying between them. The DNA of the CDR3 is TGTGCCAGCAGTACCTCTAGAGTCATGGGCAGGGATGGCTACACCTTC. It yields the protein CASSTSRVMGRDGYTF.

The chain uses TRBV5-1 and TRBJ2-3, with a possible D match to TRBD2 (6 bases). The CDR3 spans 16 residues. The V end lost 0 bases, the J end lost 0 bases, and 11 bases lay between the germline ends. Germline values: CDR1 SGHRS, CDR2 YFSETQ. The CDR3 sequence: CASSLEGAGSTDTQYF. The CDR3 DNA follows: TGCGCCAGCAGCTTGGAAGGGGCGGGGAGCACAGATACGCAGTATTTT.

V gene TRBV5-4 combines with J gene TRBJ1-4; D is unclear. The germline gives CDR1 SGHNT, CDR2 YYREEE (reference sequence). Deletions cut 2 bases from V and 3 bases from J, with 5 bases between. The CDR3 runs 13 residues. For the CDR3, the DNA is TGTGCCAGCAGCTTTATTCCTAATGAAAAACTGTTTTTT. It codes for CASSFIPNEKLFF.

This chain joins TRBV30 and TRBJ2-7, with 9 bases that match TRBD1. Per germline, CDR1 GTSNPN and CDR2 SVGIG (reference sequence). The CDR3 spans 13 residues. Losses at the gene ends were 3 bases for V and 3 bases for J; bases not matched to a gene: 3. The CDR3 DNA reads TGTGCCTGGAGCCCGGGACAGGGCTACGAGCAGTACTTC. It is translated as CAWSPGQGYEQYF.